These T cell receptor beta chains were read from a single sample in a study of a mutant IDH1 vaccine in newly diagnosed glioma. Measured with immunoSEQ multiplex PCR; TCRdb has only the in-frame clones, and not every one. The table has 75,000 to 95,000 clones, around nine tenths seen once. Antigens for these TCRs are unknown. The source was PBMCs, collected from a glioma patient whose treatment included an IDH1 peptide vaccine. Receptor source: a woman between 45 and 60 years old with glioma. The conserved cysteine and the conserved F or W are not part of the CDR3 here. The order of the fields is CDR3 length, V gene, CDR3 protein.

>13|TRBV5-1
ASSPGRAGGEKLF
>12|TRBV4-2
ASSQRLAPDTQY
>13|TRBV6-5
ASSKTSGPYNEQF
>12|TRBV29-1
SVETVSRATEAF
>12|TRBV4-2
ASSQEGTGGEAF
>9|TRBV20-1
SPIANYGYT
>12|TRBV6-5
ASQQGTYNSPLH
>13|TRBV5-6
ASSLDGFTNEKLF
>12|TRBV5-1
ASSYQGGNTEAF
>9|TRBV5-6
ASTGTYEQY
>13|TRBV18
ASSPAPGAGYEQY
>11|TRBV19
ASSMAEGDTQY
>12|TRBV6-6
ASTPDRAGNTIY
>14|TRBV7-9
ASSPRGREGQYEQY
>11|TRBV6-5
ASRASNNSPLH
>11|TRBV5-1
ASSPATGYEQY
>14|TRBV5-8
ASSFRTSGLSSSYY
>13|TRBV9
ASSVDGDSNQPQH
>11|TRBV28
ASSNEGEQKLF
>12|TRBV11-3
ASSPTKSTDTQY
>10|TRBV6-6
ASRSANYGYT
>13|TRBV2
ASSEASGLANEQF
>12|TRBV5-1
ASSPGRPNYGYT
>10|TRBV30
AWSDRVYGYT
>13|TRBV14
ASSQVQGVFSEQY
>14|TRBV28
ASSPSVGQGNTEAF
>13|TRBV7-2
ASSFRGSKGQPQH
>10|TRBV28
ASRVTVKEQF
>13|TRBV27
ASSPPGGRLNEQF
>17|TRBV30
AWNGRVSGRAISGGTQY
>12|TRBV28
ASSSAGGFYEQY
>13|TRBV27
ASISLGGGRTEAF
>15|TRBV30
AWSGLADISSYNEQF
>12|TRBV5-1
ASSLEDRVDIQY
>10|TRBV10-2
ASSERGYEQY
>9|TRBV19
ASNPTDTQY
>12|TRBV18
ASSPATGAYEQY
>14|TRBV28
ASSPHGTPSSYEQY
>12|TRBV2
ASSAAGPSYEQY
>14|TRBV10-1
ASSPGAAGENTEAF
>13|TRBV19
ASSPGTAGANVLT
>9|TRBV5-6
ASGAGYGYT
>10|TRBV29-1
SVRSGGGEQF